The 17 T cell receptor beta chains below were found in one sample sequenced in a study of PD-1 blockade in mismatch repair-deficient tumors. Produced via immunoSEQ multiplex PCR; TCRdb's table is partial and in-frame only. The data show 100,000 to 150,000 clones, around 86% seen once. The sequences come from peripheral blood, collected 44 weeks after starting pembrolizumab. Every receptor here comes from an adult with mismatch repair-deficient cancer.

The chain recombines TRBV10-2 with TRBJ2-1; TRBD2 is a possible D gene (6 bases). Trimming stripped 2 bases from V and 4 bases from J, with 6 bases between. The V gene's germline CDR1 is WSHSY and CDR2 SAAADI. This CDR3 spans 13 amino acids. The CDR3 bases are TGCGCCAGCAGTGAGCGGGAGTACAATGAGCAGTTCTTC. It is translated as CASSEREYNEQFF.

CDR3 protein: CASSLVVMNTEAFF. CDR3 coding DNA: TGTGCCAGCAGCTTGGTAGTCATGAACACTGAAGCTTTCTTT. V and J are TRBV11-2 and TRBJ1-1; D uncertain. V was cut by 3 bases and J by 0 bases, with 8 bases left in between. The CDR3 covers 14 residues. Germline-derived CDR1 and CDR2 are SGHAT and FQNNGV.

This chain links TRBV27 with TRBJ2-2; TRBD2 is a possible D gene (5 bases). Between the trimmed V and J ends, which lost 4 bases and 7 bases, there was a span of 10 bases. This CDR3 spans 13 amino acids. Germline assignment: CDR1 MNHEY and CDR2 SMNVEV (reference sequence). The CDR3 is CASSSTSIGELFF. The CDR3 nucleotides are TGTGCCAGCAGTTCTACTAGTATCGGGGAGCTGTTTTTT.

The CDR3 here is CASGGTVSYQPQHF. Written as DNA, the CDR3 is TGTGCCAGTGGGGGAACAGTCTCTTATCAGCCCCAGCATTTT. The chain uses TRBV19 and TRBJ1-5; D may be TRBD1 (5 bases). CDR1 is LNHDA, CDR2 SQIVND, per germline (reference sequence). The CDR3 loop spans 14 amino acids. Deletions cut 8 bases from V and 5 bases from J, with 16 bases between.

CDR3 coding DNA: TGTGCCAGCAGTTACTCGCCTAGCGGGAGGTTCAATGAGCAGTTCTTC. Its translation: CASSYSPSGRFNEQFF. This chain links TRBV6-7 with TRBJ2-1; TRBD2 aligns across 11 bases. TRBV6-7 is treated as an ORF (open reading frame) with a function not yet certain. The CDR3 covers 16 residues. V lost 0 bases, J lost 6 bases, and 4 bases stayed unmatched.

The chain joins TRBV5-1 to TRBJ2-7; 8 positions agree with TRBD2. Trimming at V came to 2 bases and at J to 0 bases, leaving 4 bases not matched to a gene. Looked up from germline, CDR1 is SGHRS and CDR2 is YFSETQ. The length of the CDR3 is 15 residues. The DNA of the CDR3 is TGCGCCAGCAGCTTAAATAGCGGGGCCTCCTACGAGCAGTACTTC. This sequence encodes CASSLNSGASYEQYF.

This chain's CDR3 is CSVNRGLTYNEQYF. CDR3 nucleotide sequence: TGCAGCGTCAATAGGGGGCTCACTTATAACGAGCAGTACTTC. The rearrangement uses TRBV29-1 and TRBJ2-7; 7 bases map to TRBD1. Germline V CDR1 and CDR2: SQVTM, ANQGSEA. After removal of 6 bases from V and 5 bases from J, the junction contained 13 bases not matched to a gene. CDR3 length: 14 amino acids.

The rearrangement uses TRBV4-3 and TRBJ2-1; 8 nucleotides match TRBD1. This CDR3 has 15 amino acids. CDR1 and CDR2 (germline): LGHNA, YSLEER. After removal of 4 bases from V and 6 bases from J, the junction contained 8 bases not matched to a gene. CDR3 sequence reads: CASSRGQGVGNEQFF. DNA of the CDR3: TGCGCCAGCAGCCGCGGACAGGGCGTAGGCAATGAGCAGTTCTTC.

The sample holds a few counts of this clone. This chain uses TRBV5-1 with TRBJ2-7; maybe TRBD1 (6 bases). The germline V gene has CDR1 SGHRS and CDR2 YFSETQ. Trimming left V 3 bases short and J 2 bases short, with 15 bases between. CDR3 size: 15 residues. The CDR3 DNA reads as TGCGCCAGCAGCTGGGGCAGACAGGCGACCTACGAGCAGTACTTC. Its translation: CASSWGRQATYEQYF.

The CDR3: CASSFRQSLAKNIQYF. For the CDR3, the DNA is TGTGCCAGCAGTTTTCGGCAGTCCTTAGCCAAAAACATTCAGTACTTC. The chain has TRBV28 and TRBJ2-4; D gene unclear. V shed 3 bases and J shed 0 bases, with 12 bases lying between them. Germline CDR1 MDHEN, CDR2 SYDVKM. The CDR3 is 16 amino acids.

This chain uses TRBV4-1 with TRBJ2-7, with D unresolved. Trimming stripped 1 base from V and 3 bases from J, with 10 bases between. This CDR3 has 14 residues. Germline CDR1 reads MGHRA; CDR2 reads YSYEKL. CDR3 bases: TGCGCCAGCAGCCAAGTCCGCGGTGACTACGAGCAGTACTTC. This sequence encodes CASSQVRGDYEQYF.

This clone appeared a few times. The J gene is TRBJ2-5, the V gene TRBV5-6, with TRBD2 as a possible D gene (6 bases). CDR3 length: 15 residues. Germline V lookup: CDR1 SGHDT, CDR2 YYEEEE. V was clipped by 0 bases and J by 3 bases, with 12 bases between them. CDR3 nucleotides: TGTGCCAGCAGCTTGGCAATAGCGGAGAAAGAGACCCAGTACTTC. As protein: CASSLAIAEKETQYF. The entire variable domain, with the rest obtained from reference TRBV5-6 and TRBJ2-5, is as follows: DAGVTQSPTHLIKTRGQQVTLRCSPKSGHDTVSWYQQALGQGPQFIFQYYEEEERQRGNFPDRFSGHQFPNYSSELNVNALLLGDSALYLCASSLAIAEKETQYFGPGTRLLVL.

The chain is built from TRBV11-3 and TRBJ2-5; perhaps TRBD1 as D (5 bases). The CDR3 sequence is 17 residues long. Trimming took off 3 bases at V and 2 bases at J, with 19 bases between the two ends. Germline V gene lookup returns CDR1 SGHNT and CDR2 YENEEA. The CDR3 spells CASSFDPVRGRQETQYF. The CDR3, as DNA: TGTGCCAGCAGCTTCGATCCCGTAAGGGGCAGACAAGAGACCCAGTACTTC.

The J gene is TRBJ2-7, the V gene TRBV7-9; 9 bases match TRBD2. CDR1 is SEHNR, CDR2 FQNEAQ, per germline (reference sequence). This CDR3 has 18 amino acids. The ends lost 5 bases at V and 6 bases at J; junction bases unmatched: 20. The CDR3 spells CASSGGGVAGVWSVEQYF. The CDR3 DNA reads TGTGCCAGCAGCGGCGGGGGGGTAGCGGGAGTCTGGTCGGTCGAGCAGTACTTC. The entire variable domain, with the rest obtained from reference TRBV7-9 and TRBJ2-7, is as follows: DTGVSQNPRHKITKRGQNVTFRCDPISEHNRLYWYRQTLGQGPEFLTYFQNEAQLEKSRLLSDRFSAERPKGSFSTLEIQRTEQGDSAMYLCASSGGGVAGVWSVEQYFGPGTRLTVT.

The gene calls are TRBV6-1 and TRBJ2-3; 9 nucleotides agree with TRBD2. CDR3 length: 16 residues. Germline loops: CDR1 MNHNS, CDR2 SASEGT. V shed 2 bases, J shed 4 bases, and the junction held 7 bases outside the gene matches. The CDR3 bases are TGTGCCAGCAGTGAATCTCGCGGGAGGGCAGCAGATACGCAGTATTTT. Its protein product is CASSESRGRAADTQYF.

The genes are TRBV7-2 and TRBJ1-5; D gene uncertain. Per germline, CDR1 SGHTA and CDR2 FQGNSA. This CDR3 has 15 amino acids. Trimming removed 11 bases from V and 6 bases from J, with 23 bases in between. The CDR3 here is CASSPGEHVGQPQHF. As DNA, the CDR3 is TGTGCCTCCTCGCCCGGGGAACATGTGGGTCAGCCCCAGCATTTT.

V usage is TRBV9 and J usage is TRBJ2-7; TRBD2 agrees at 8 bases. V lost 0 bases, J lost 4 bases, and 9 bases stayed unmatched. Germline V gives CDR1 SGDLS, CDR2 YYNGEE. This CDR3 spans 16 amino acids. The CDR3 region has the DNA TGTGCCAGCAGCGTAGAGTCGGGGACTAGGGTGTACGAGCAGTACTTC. Protein: CASSVESGTRVYEQYF. The full variable domain, rest sourced from reference TRBV9 and TRBJ2-7, is DSGVTQTPKHLITATGQRVTLRCSPRSGDLSVYWYQQSLDQGLQFLIQYYNGEERAKGNILERFSAQQFPDLHSELNLSSLELGDSALYFCASSVESGTRVYEQYFGPGTRLTVT.